The entry below gives a single T cell receptor beta chain sequence along with its context. Its cognate antigen is unknown. The method was immunoSEQ multiplex PCR; TCRdb's version includes in-frame clones alone and lacks a portion of them. The table has approximately 92,000 clones, roughly nine tenths seen once. This entry comes from a study of T cell responses to AZD1222 COVID-19 vaccine. Study-level points and caveats: Donors were mostly white British, more females; clonal diversity possibly underestimated.

This CDR3 contains 16 residues. Germline loops: CDR1 GTSNPN, CDR2 SVGIG (reference sequence). V gave up 3 bases and J gave up 4 bases; unmatched junction bases: 14. The source was peripheral blood, collected on day 0 of AZD1222 vaccination. The receptor's source is an adult in good health. The V and J genes are TRBV30 and TRBJ2-5; TRBD2 aligns across 7 bases. This CDR3 reads CAWSSRRELLRETQYF. CDR3 sequence (DNA): TGTGCCTGGAGCTCACGGCGGGAGCTCCTGAGAGAGACCCAGTACTTC.